This section outlines one T cell receptor beta chain sequence together with its context. The target antigen is unknown. CDR1 and CDR2 (germline): MDHEN, SYDVKM. The CDR3 length is 17 residues. J was trimmed by 7 bases and V by 3 bases; bases with no gene match: 15. Profiled with immunoSEQ multiplex PCR; TCRdb holds only in-frame clones, not every one. Of 45,000 to 60,000 clones listed, 85% to 90% were seen once; the top ten hold approximately 7%. These data originate in a study of OX40 agonist ivuxolimab in advanced cancers. Findings of the study overall: Partial responders dosed at 0.1-3.0 mg/kg displayed clonal expansion ranking among the lowest. Low levels of normalized T-cell clonal expansion also appeared in some nonresponders.

The sequences come from CD4+ or CD8+ T cells sorted from blood, collected in a trial of the OX40 agonist ivuxolimab. The genes are TRBV28 and TRBJ1-5, with 7 bases fitting TRBD1. This clonotype was sampled from an adult with an advanced solid tumor such as melanoma, head and neck, liver or kidney cancer. The DNA for the CDR3 is TGTGCCAGCAGTTTCCTTTCCCGGGACAGAAGAGGGCAGCCCCAGCATTTT. It codes for CASSFLSRDRRGQPQHF.